The subject of this entry is one TCR beta chain. Original analysis: Amplification of reference gene primers was used by the study to estimate nucleated cell counts. The data were produced by immunoSEQ multiplex PCR, yet TCRdb's version contains in-frame clones alone and is incomplete. D and trimming were read from the DNA, whereas the V and J calls and clone size are those reported in that table. The sample holds 120,000 or so clones, approximately 84% seen once. The data derive from a study of blood T cell repertoires in COVID-19. Looking at the study overall: The United States, Italy and Spain provided the acute and convalescent COVID-19 samples. PBMCs, B-cell-depleted T cells, or T cells provided the cDNA or gDNA that made up the material.

The V gene end was trimmed by 6 bases and the J gene end by 8 bases; junction bases not matched to a gene: 8. The CDR3 has 14 residues. The germline V gene has CDR1 MDHEN and CDR2 SYDVKM. V gene TRBV28 combines with J gene TRBJ1-4, with TRBD1 matching 8 bases. The TCR sequence derives from a man between 65 and 85 years old with acute or convalescent COVID-19. The source material was peripheral blood. The CDR3 spells CASSNQGAGEKLFF. For the CDR3, the DNA is TGTGCCAGCAGCAACCAGGGGGCTGGGGAAAAACTGTTTTTT.